The subject of this entry is one T cell receptor (beta chain). What it recognizes is unknown. At one of its ends the junction is not consistent with the germline gene, which may arise from a read error. The data are from a study of T cells in Graves' hyperthyroidism and ophthalmopathy. Study as a whole: Initial diagnosis, before any treatment, was when peripheral blood was collected.

General study findings and limits: The model foresaw ophthalmopathy a median approximately 6.1 months prior to onset. Most thyroid clonotypes with frequency above 0.001 were detected in blood.

TCR beta CDR3 regions were amplified from RNA. The HTBI primer set served for first-round RT-PCR of the TCR CDR3. TCRdb recomputed calls from the multiplex PCR reads with MiXCR, one row per CDR3 protein. This sample has hundreds of thousands of distinct CDR3 sequences, with under 15% found just once. The germline CDR1 and CDR2 sequences are DFQATT and SNEGSKA (reference sequence). The CDR3 covers 13 residues. Investigators excluded patients with uncontrolled infection, other autoimmune disease, pregnancy or lactation. V is TRBV20-1 and J is TRBJ2-5; 10 bases map to TRBD2. Input material: blood. The TCR comes from a man younger than 35 with Graves' ophthalmopathy. For the CDR3, the DNA is TGCGGTGCCATCCTAGCGGGAGAGGAGACCCAGTACTTC. Amino acid sequence: CGAILAGEETQYF.